This T cell receptor (beta chain) was sequenced in a study of blood T cell repertoires in COVID-19. Overall study context: In each case, the material was cDNA or gDNA derived from T cells, B-cell-depleted T cells, or PBMCs.

Germline CDR1 is MNHEY and CDR2 is SVGAGI. The CDR3 contains 13 residues. V lost 3 bases and J 5 bases, leaving 7 bases between the germline ends. As processed by the authors: Estimated nucleated cell counts came from reference gene primer amplification. The table came from immunoSEQ multiplex PCR; TCRdb's copy has only in-frame clones and leaves some out. The DNA gave D and trimming, while V, J and clone size come from that table. The profile shows over 400,000 clones, roughly nine tenths of them singletons. Only one count was recorded for this clone. Seattle's enrolled individuals joined amid active infection and were then monitored longitudinally.

The chain carries TRBV6-5 and TRBJ2-2, with D possibly matching TRBD2 (5 bases). Input material: peripheral blood. The receptor comes from a woman aged 50 to 60 with COVID-19, enrolled during active disease. Here the CDR3 reads CASSYDYTGELFF. In DNA, the CDR3 is TGTGCCAGCAGTTATGACTATACCGGGGAGCTGTTTTTT.